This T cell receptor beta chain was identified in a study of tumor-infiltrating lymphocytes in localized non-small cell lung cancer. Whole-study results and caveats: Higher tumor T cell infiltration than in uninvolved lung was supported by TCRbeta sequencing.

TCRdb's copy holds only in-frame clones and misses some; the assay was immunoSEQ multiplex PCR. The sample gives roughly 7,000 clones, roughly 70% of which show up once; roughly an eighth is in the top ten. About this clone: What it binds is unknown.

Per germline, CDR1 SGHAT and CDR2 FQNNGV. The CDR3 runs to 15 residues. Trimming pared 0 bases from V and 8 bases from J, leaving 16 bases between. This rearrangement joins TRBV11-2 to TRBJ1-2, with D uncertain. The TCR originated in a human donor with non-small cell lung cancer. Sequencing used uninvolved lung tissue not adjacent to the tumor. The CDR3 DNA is TGTGCCAGCAGCTTAGATCCGGGCCGCCCTTGGGGCTACACCTTC. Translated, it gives CASSLDPGRPWGYTF.